This T cell receptor beta chain was retrieved from a study of blood T cell repertoires in COVID-19. The overall study: T cells, B-cell-depleted T cells, or PBMCs supplied cDNA or gDNA.

Germline values: CDR1 GTSNPN, CDR2 SVGIG (reference sequence). The V gene lost 5 bases and the J gene lost 11 bases, with 19 bases spanning the gap. The CDR3 loop spans 12 amino acids. Individuals aged about 18 to 89 years were recruited from 24 US areas. Data came from immunoSEQ multiplex PCR; TCRdb stores just in-frame clones and leaves some out. The sample lists roughly 220,000 clones, 88% occurring once. The clonotype comes from a woman between 50 and 59 years old with acute COVID-19. J is TRBJ2-7 and V is TRBV30; a possible D gene is TRBD2 (5 bases). Sequenced material: PBMCs or T cells enriched from blood (not recorded which). DNA for the CDR3: TGTGCCTGGGATCTTTTTGTGGGAGAGAAGTACTTC. As protein: CAWDLFVGEKYF.